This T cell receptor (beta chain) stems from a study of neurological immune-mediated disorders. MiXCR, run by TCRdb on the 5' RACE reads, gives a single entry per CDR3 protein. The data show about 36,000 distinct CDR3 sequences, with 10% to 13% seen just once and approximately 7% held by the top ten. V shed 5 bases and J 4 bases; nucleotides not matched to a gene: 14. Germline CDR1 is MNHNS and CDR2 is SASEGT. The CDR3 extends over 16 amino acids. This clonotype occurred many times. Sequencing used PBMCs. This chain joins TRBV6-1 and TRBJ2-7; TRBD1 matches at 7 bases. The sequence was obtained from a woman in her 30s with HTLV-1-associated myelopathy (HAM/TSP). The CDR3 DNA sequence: TGTGCCAGCAGTTTCTTCTCAACGGGACAGTTTTACGAGCAGTACTTC. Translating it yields CASSFFSTGQFYEQYF.